This T cell receptor beta chain was documented in a study of high-grade serous ovarian cancer treatment subgroups (dated by TCRdb to about 2021). Turning to the overall study: On average, each sample produced about 14,000 sequencing reads and several thousand unique TCR beta rearrangements. One primary tumor sample and two metastatic tumor samples were contributed by each patient, so that fewer than 95 samples were obtained in total. Under a laparoscopic triage algorithm, patients with high-grade serous ovarian cancer were grouped by complete gross resection or by neoadjuvant chemotherapy response, and the study profiled the TCR beta repertoires of these patients. A cohort of around 30 patients was included: approximately 10 with no residual disease after primary surgery (R0), approximately 10 who were excellent NACT responders, and approximately 10 who were poor NACT responders. The research as a whole found: TCR repertoire analyses focused on CDR3; CDR1 and CDR2 were not analyzed. Repertoire similarity between tumors of the same patient ranged about 0.095 to 0.85, whereas almost no similarity was seen between different patients. TCR clonal relatedness showed a positive correlation with neoantigen level and a trend toward positive correlation with copy number variation and mutation load from whole-genome sequencing. Spatial information was not captured by bulk tumor TCR sequencing, so insight into HGSC tumor complexity and diversity was limited.

CDR1 and CDR2 are drawn from the germline V gene: SGHRS, YFSETQ. The CDR3, cysteine through phenylalanine, is 14 amino acids long. Just CDR3 DNA is preserved here, 42 bases in frame from base 1. Relative to germline, V is 4 bases shorter and J is 2 bases shorter, with 10 bases between their ends. Collection of tumor samples took place before definitive surgery or chemotherapy. Genomic DNA extraction was performed by the MD Anderson Biospecimen Extraction Resource, and TCR sequencing was carried out by the MD Anderson Cancer Genomics Laboratory. The 80 to 90 tumor samples underwent high-throughput TCR profiling using ImmunoSEQ. The published analysis was carried out like this. Richness (unique productive sequences), clonality, evenness and relatedness were included as repertoire diversity metrics, and similarity between samples was assessed with the Bhattacharyya coefficient. A sensitivity analysis that removed TCRs with fewer than two reads produced consistent conclusions. TCRdb took this table from immuneACCESS and kept in-frame rearrangements with V and J called. Such tables lack part of the clones; where checked against another copy, unresolved V genes explain under half of the gap, and the rest is unexplained. V and J calls plus clone size are reproduced from that table; the DNA served to infer D and trimming. A total of approximately 36,000 clones appear in this sample, around three quarters of them only once. Around 3.3% of the sample is taken by the ten largest.

Concerning this clone: Its binding antigen is unknown. Base qualities are missing; no much larger clone stands one base away.

Sequencing was carried out using tumor tissue. The sequence links TRBV5-1 to TRBJ1-3, with TRBD1 perhaps the D gene, on 5 matching bases. The TCR sequence derives from a human donor with high-grade serous ovarian cancer. The base sequence is TGCGCCAGCAGCGGAGGGGCACCTGGAAACACCATATATTTT. Translated, this is CASSGGAPGNTIYF.